The 23 T cell receptor beta chains reported below all come from one sample, sequenced in a study of human T cells and chemical hapten exposure. The time point denotes: patch test 1, 2 weeks after DPC sensitization. This sample's treatment: therapeutic diphenylcyclopropenone sensitization with weekly scalp DPC. TCRdb processed the RACE reads anew with MiXCR; each CDR3 protein has one entry. Among about 99,000 distinct CDR3 sequences, roughly an eighth were seen once, and the ten largest hold 2% to 2.5%. Sequencing used whole blood, obtained in connection with sensitization to the hapten diphenylcyclopropenone (DPC). The receptors were sampled from a woman in her 40s with alopecia areata. Some clones in this sample may be carry-over from other donors' samples.

This clonotype was seen only a few times. V gene TRBV11-3 combines with J gene TRBJ2-3, with 7 bases identical to TRBD2. The CDR3 sequence is 17 residues long. From germline, CDR1 is SGHNT and CDR2 YENEEA. V lost 1 base, J lost 2 bases, and 9 bases stayed unmatched. CDR3 loop: CASSLGVGLGTTDTQYF. The CDR3 DNA sequence: TGTGCCAGCAGCTTAGGTGTCGGACTAGGGACCACAGATACGCAGTATTTT.

This clonotype was detected a few times. The rearrangement joins TRBV5-4 to TRBJ2-6, with TRBD1 matching over 8 bases. Germline V gene lookup returns CDR1 SGHNT and CDR2 YYREEE (reference sequence). The V gene end was trimmed by 4 bases and the J gene end by 0 bases; junction bases not matched to a gene: 15. CDR3 length equals 20 residues. Written as DNA, the CDR3 is TGTGCCAGCAGCCGAATCTTATGGACAGGGAGGTCCTCTGGGGCCAACGTCCTGACTTTC. Its protein product is CASSRILWTGRSSGANVLTF.

This clonotype has at least ten counts. CDR3 protein: CASRLQYNEQFF. In nucleotides, the CDR3 is TGTGCCAGCAGACTACAGTACAATGAGCAGTTCTTC. The chain is built from TRBV28 and TRBJ2-1; D gene unclear. The germline V and J ends were trimmed by 6 bases and 4 bases, with 7 bases remaining between them. Germline V CDR1 and CDR2: MDHEN, SYDVKM. The CDR3 runs 12 residues.

In the case of this clonotype: A much larger clone lies a single base off, so this may be a read error. This chain joins TRBV12-3 or TRBV12-4 and TRBJ2-7; the D gene is possibly TRBD1 (6 bases). The CDR3 consists of 19 residues. In nucleotides, the CDR3 is TGTGCCAGCAGTTTCGGTACCCGTCAGGGGAACGCGAAGGTATACGAGCGGTACTTC. Translated: CASSFGTRQGNAKVYERYF.

This clonotype was detected many times. The J gene is TRBJ2-2, the V gene TRBV12-3 or TRBV12-4; tentatively, D is TRBD1 or TRBD2 (5 bases each). V was cut by 3 bases and J by 1 base, with 6 bases left in between. This CDR3 region has 14 residues. CDR3 loop: CASSFGGNTGELFF. In nucleotides, the CDR3 is TGTGCCAGCAGTTTTGGGGGGAACACCGGGGAGCTGTTTTTT.

This clonotype turned up a few times. This rearrangement joins TRBV12-3 or TRBV12-4 to TRBJ2-1; D could derive from TRBD1 or TRBD2 (5 bases each). This CDR3 has 15 amino acids. Trimming left V 1 base short and J 6 bases short, with 13 bases between. CDR3 residues: CASSLGARAGNEQFF. The CDR3 coding sequence is TGTGCCAGCAGTTTAGGCGCCAGGGCGGGCAATGAGCAGTTCTTC.

This clonotype was seen repeatedly, ten times or more. The rearrangement links TRBV20-1 to TRBJ2-3; D tentatively reads TRBD1 or TRBD2 (5 bases each). From germline, CDR1 is DFQATT and CDR2 SNEGSKA (reference sequence). CDR3 length: 16 amino acids. The V and J ends lost 0 bases and 1 base respectively, with 14 bases between them. Here the CDR3 reads CSARDPRGRGTDTQYF. In DNA, the CDR3 is TGCAGTGCTAGAGATCCTCGGGGACGGGGCACAGATACGCAGTATTTT.

This clonotype appeared a few times. The chain uses TRBV6-2 or TRBV6-3 and TRBJ1-5, with a weak D call TRBD1 (5 bases). The CDR3 has 15 amino acids. Deletions cut 5 bases from V and 7 bases from J, with 18 bases between. Germline V gene data show CDR1 as MNHEY and CDR2 as SVGEGT. The CDR3 DNA reads TGTGCCAGCAGTGACTTAAGGGGAGGTCGGCAGCCCCAGCATTTT. Its translation is CASSDLRGGRQPQHF.

This clonotype was recorded at least ten times. This sequence joins TRBV19 and TRBJ2-1; TRBD2 matches 14 bases. This CDR3 region has 14 residues. V trimming: 5 bases; J trimming: 8 bases; junction bases outside the gene matches: 2. Per germline, CDR1 LNHDA and CDR2 SQIVND (reference sequence). This CDR3 reads CASSVGLAGDEQFF. As DNA, the CDR3 is TGTGCCAGTAGTGTGGGACTAGCGGGAGATGAGCAGTTCTTC. The full variable domain, with the rest looked up from reference TRBV19 and TRBJ2-1, is DGGITQSPKYLFRKEGQNVTLSCEQNLNHDAMYWYRQDPGQGLRLIYYSQIVNDFQKGDIAEGYSVSREKKESFPLTVTSAQKNPTAFYLCASSVGLAGDEQFFGPGTRLTVL.

The rearrangement joins TRBV5-6 to TRBJ2-3, with TRBD2 matching 10 bases. The CDR3 loop spans 16 amino acids. Trimming at V came to 3 bases and at J to 3 bases, leaving 7 bases not matched to a gene. Germline V gene data show CDR1 as SGHDT and CDR2 as YYEEEE. The CDR3 protein is CASSWGLATGTDTQYF. In nucleotides, the CDR3 is TGTGCCAGCAGCTGGGGACTAGCGACCGGGACAGATACGCAGTATTTT.

The V and J genes are TRBV6-5 and TRBJ2-3; no firm D call. The V and J ends lost 6 bases and 3 bases respectively, with 13 bases between them. CDR1 and CDR2 (germline): MNHEY, SVGAGI. The CDR3 loop spans 14 amino acids. The CDR3 spells CASRDTIGTDTQYF. Here the CDR3 DNA reads TGTGCCAGCAGAGACACCATTGGAACAGATACGCAGTATTTT.

Ten or more counts support this clonotype. V is TRBV20-1 and J is TRBJ2-1; 11 positions match TRBD2. This CDR3 is built from 16 residues. Trimming removed 3 bases from V and 4 bases from J; junction bases left unmatched: 8. Germline lookup yields CDR1 DFQATT and CDR2 SNEGSKA (reference sequence). The CDR3 protein is CSARDLAGGAYNEQFF. The CDR3 region has the DNA TGCAGTGCTAGGGATCTAGCGGGAGGCGCATACAATGAGCAGTTCTTC.

The chain couples TRBV18 to TRBJ2-3; D possibly corresponds to TRBD2 (5 bases). The CDR3 runs to 15 residues. With 4 bases removed from V and 5 bases from J, the gap between germline ends came to 16 bases. The V gene's germline CDR1 is KGHSH and CDR2 LQKENI. The CDR3 nucleotides read TGTGCCAGCTCACTTGATACGGCGGGCGGAGATACGCAGTATTTT. This codes for CASSLDTAGGDTQYF.

This chain uses TRBV20-1 with TRBJ1-6; perhaps TRBD1 as D (5 bases). CDR1 DFQATT and CDR2 SNEGSKA come from the germline V gene (reference sequence). The germline V and J ends were trimmed by 3 bases and 7 bases, with 25 bases remaining between them. The CDR3 covers 18 residues. CDR3 nucleotides: TGCAGTGCTAGGGGCCCCTCCAGGAAGGGGCCGCCGAATTCACCCCTCCACTTT. This encodes CSARGPSRKGPPNSPLHF.

The gene calls are TRBV7-2 and TRBJ2-7, with 7 positions matching TRBD2. The germline CDR1 and CDR2 sequences are SGHTA and FQGNSA. The CDR3 is 15 amino acids. With 1 base clipped from V and 5 bases from J, the junction kept 8 bases outside the gene matches. The CDR3: CASSLGATSIHEQYF. CDR3 in DNA: TGTGCCAGCAGCTTAGGTGCGACTAGCATCCACGAGCAGTACTTC.

This clonotype has more than one count but fewer than ten. V is TRBV4-3 and J is TRBJ2-1, with D perhaps matching TRBD2 (6 bases). V lost 0 bases to trimming and J lost 13 bases, with 19 bases between them. Germline V gene lookup returns CDR1 LGHNA and CDR2 YSLEER. The CDR3 totals 15 residues. CDR3 region: CASSQDWDGRYPQFF. The DNA of the CDR3 is TGCGCCAGCAGCCAAGACTGGGACGGGAGATACCCCCAGTTCTTC.

This clonotype was observed a few times. The chain carries TRBV7-9 and TRBJ1-1; D is unclear. Looked up from germline, CDR1 is SEHNR and CDR2 is FQNEAQ (reference sequence). Deletions cut 4 bases from V and 0 bases from J, with 9 bases between. This CDR3 comprises 14 residues. This CDR3 reads CASSYGIMNTEAFF. The DNA for the CDR3 is TGTGCCAGCAGCTACGGTATCATGAACACTGAAGCTTTCTTT.

This clonotype was seen a few times. V and J are TRBV20-1 and TRBJ2-7; D may match TRBD1 or TRBD2 (5 bases each). The CDR3 is 14 residues long. V lost 5 bases, J lost 7 bases, and 21 bases lay in between. Germline-derived CDR1 and CDR2 are DFQATT and SNEGSKA (reference sequence). The CDR3 is CSAPPGTAIGEQYF. The CDR3 coding sequence is TGCAGTGCTCCACCCGGGACCGCGATCGGAGAGCAGTACTTC.

This clonotype was counted only a few times. V is TRBV24-1 and J is TRBJ2-1; 9 bases map to TRBD2. CDR1 and CDR2 (germline): KGHDR, SFDVKD. The CDR3 is 16 amino acids. V was pared by 1 base and J by 10 bases, with 10 bases of the junction left unmatched. CDR3 in DNA: TGTGCCACCAGTGATTTATCAGATAGCGGGGGACAAGAGCAGTTCTTC. Protein sequence: CATSDLSDSGGQEQFF.

This clonotype appeared a few times. The chain couples TRBV28 to TRBJ2-5, with a possible D match to TRBD1 (5 bases). Germline assignment: CDR1 MDHEN and CDR2 SYDVKM. The CDR3 is made up of 15 amino acids. The V end lost 2 bases, the J end lost 3 bases, and 13 bases lay between the germline ends. The CDR3 loop is CASSLQGFTKETQYF. The CDR3 DNA reads as TGTGCCAGCAGTTTACAGGGATTTACGAAAGAGACCCAGTACTTC.

V gene TRBV4-2 combines with J gene TRBJ2-3; D is perhaps TRBD2 (5 bases). The CDR3 sequence is 13 residues long. Trimming left V 5 bases short and J 4 bases short, with 10 bases between. CDR1 and CDR2 (germline): LGHNA, YNFKEQ. The chain's CDR3 is CASSGSVPDTQYF. In nucleotides, the CDR3 is TGTGCCAGCAGCGGGAGTGTACCAGATACGCAGTATTTT.

This clonotype was seen a few times. CDR3 region: CSARLPGPGTDTQYF. For the CDR3, the DNA is TGCAGTGCTAGACTACCGGGTCCCGGCACAGATACGCAGTATTTT. The V gene is TRBV20-1, the J gene TRBJ2-3; no definite D call. Germline lookup yields CDR1 DFQATT and CDR2 SNEGSKA (reference sequence). Trimming stripped 2 bases from V and 1 base from J, with 13 bases between. The CDR3 length is 15 residues.

This clonotype was detected ten times or more. V gene TRBV6-6 combines with J gene TRBJ2-7; possible D gene TRBD1, 6 bases. The germline V and J ends were trimmed by 2 bases and 5 bases, with 19 bases remaining between them. Germline V gives CDR1 MNHNY, CDR2 SVGAGI (reference sequence). The CDR3 sequence is 16 residues long. Written as DNA, the CDR3 is TGTGCCAGCAGTTACCGACCCGGTACAGGGTCCCACGAGCAGTACTTC. This codes for CASSYRPGTGSHEQYF.